The rows below give T cell receptor beta chains drawn from one sample of a study of siplizumab effects on memory and regulatory T cells. The assay was immunoSEQ multiplex PCR, and TCRdb's table has in-frame clones only and misses some. The sample holds over 60,000 clones, roughly 89% seen once. The sequencing sample was made of CD8+ T cells sorted from blood. Receptors originate from a human donor in good health. Both conserved end residues are part of each CDR3. The order of the fields is V gene, J gene, CDR3 protein.

TRBV12-5	TRBJ2-7	CASGLQTTGVEQYF
TRBV6-1	TRBJ1-3	CASRDREPGNTIYF
TRBV11-2	TRBJ1-1	CASSDPGGGRTEAFF
TRBV25-1	TRBJ2-7	CASSGTGEATYEQYF
TRBV27	TRBJ1-2	CASSSAPGLYGYTF
TRBV4-2	TRBJ2-3	CASSQDRASGTHTDTQYF
TRBV19	TRBJ1-1	CASNLGMNTEAFF
TRBV9	TRBJ2-3	CASSPYPGGGSITDTQYF
TRBV9	TRBJ2-3	CASSVEPGSTDTQYF
TRBV19	TRBJ1-5	CASSIDSRDQPQHF
TRBV15	TRBJ2-7	CATSRGRDWSSYEQYF
TRBV5-6	TRBJ2-3	CASSATDTQYF
TRBV7-9	TRBJ2-5	CASSLKGSETQYF
TRBV5-6	TRBJ2-1	CASSSRASEQFF
TRBV27	TRBJ2-3	CASRTSGAVSTDTQYF
TRBV27	TRBJ2-1	CASSPLLGSSYNEQFF
TRBV6-5	TRBJ2-7	CASSYSTSGGSEQYF
TRBV2	TRBJ2-3	CAREGGRTDTQYF
TRBV27	TRBJ2-1	CASSQMGGGAFDEQFF
TRBV7-9	TRBJ2-7	CASSSPGLTSYEQYF
TRBV5-6	TRBJ2-7	CASSLWVGYEQYF
TRBV4-2	TRBJ2-1	CASSQDLGGGPNEQFF
TRBV5-4	TRBJ1-2	CASSQGANYGYTF
TRBV7-6	TRBJ2-6	CASSLAGGAGANVLTF
TRBV9	TRBJ2-3	CASSVIGTGLDTQYF
TRBV15	TRBJ2-6	CATSIRDSYSSGANVLTF
TRBV7-7	TRBJ2-1	CASSLSGQGADEQFF
TRBV7-9	TRBJ2-5	CASRQHQETQYF
TRBV5-1	TRBJ2-7	CASSLSQGFSYEQYF
TRBV27	TRBJ2-7	CASSVTGDRVYEQYF
TRBV19	TRBJ1-1	CASGQYNTEAFF
TRBV6-5	TRBJ2-3	CASIPTGSDTQYF
TRBV6-5	TRBJ1-2	CASTKGGDGYTF
TRBV5-8	TRBJ1-2	CATPRDIPFGYTF
TRBV19	TRBJ2-7	CARGGGYEQYF
TRBV27	TRBJ2-7	CASSPPGIVAGSYEQYF
TRBV5-1	TRBJ1-5	CASSLGSNQPQHF
TRBV10-3	TRBJ1-2	CAISDYETGGNGYTF
TRBV21-1	TRBJ1-4	CATLLGGECEKLFF
TRBV29-1	TRBJ1-1	CSALQGMNTEAFF
TRBV9	TRBJ2-1	CASSGPGGLAGVVRGEQFF
TRBV19	TRBJ2-1	CASSHPSSYNEQFF
TRBV25-1	TRBJ1-5	CASSEFGNQPQHF
TRBV6-6	TRBJ2-1	CASTLYRDTYNEQFF
TRBV19	TRBJ2-1	CASSIVFSAPGDNEQFF
TRBV19	TRBJ1-1	CASSMWTGPMNTEAFF
TRBV27	TRBJ2-7	CASSILWTYEQYF
TRBV6-5	TRBJ2-7	CASSPRSTRFDEQYF
TRBV2	TRBJ2-2	CASAGTSGSTGELFF
TRBV27	TRBJ2-5	CASSLSSGGYQETQYF